This TCR beta chain was documented in a study of T cell repertoires in cytomegalovirus infection. One entry per CDR3 protein, called by TCRdb with MiXCR from the reads. The data show a few hundred thousand distinct CDR3 sequences, 12% to 15% seen once. In its sample, this clonotype was seen many times. V gave up 4 bases and J gave up 8 bases; unmatched junction bases: 5. CDR3 length: 13 amino acids. From germline, CDR1 is MNHEY and CDR2 SMNVEV (reference sequence). The sequence was obtained from a human donor in good health (CMV status not recorded). Some clones in this sample may be carry-over from other donors' samples. The J gene is TRBJ1-2, the V gene TRBV27; 9 bases are a match to TRBD1. Material for sequencing was PBMCs. CDR3 nucleotide sequence: TGTGCCAGCAGTTGGACAGGGGAGGACGGCTACACCTTC. As protein: CASSWTGEDGYTF.